Listed here is a single TCR beta chain. The germline V gene encodes CDR1 MDHEN and CDR2 SYDVKM. The ends lost 4 bases at V and 6 bases at J; junction bases unmatched: 11. CDR3 length equals 16 residues. Original data processing: Junction-only sequences produced by ImmunoSEQ had no quality scores, so filtering differed. Only in-frame clones appear in the TCRdb table, and some are missing; sequencing was by immunoSEQ multiplex PCR. V and J calls and clone size follow that table, whereas D and trimming were derived from the DNA. The sample gives about 1.5 million clones, 95% to 99% of which show up once; around 0.45% is in the top ten. This record comes from a study of shared clonotypes between healthy human individuals. Background on the study: CD4 naive and CD4 memory each took three plates per donor, while CD8 naive took two and CD8 memory one.

Naive CD45RA+ and memory CD45RA-negative subsets were split from CD4+ cells. The material sequenced was naive CD4+ T cells sorted from blood. Subset indicated: CD45RA+ positively selected. The TCR was taken from a man aged 25-40 years in good health. The V and J genes are TRBV28 and TRBJ2-2, with 7 bases lining up with TRBD2. The DNA for the CDR3 is TGTGCCAGCAGTTCACGAGGGACTAATCCGGCCGGGGAGCTGTTTTTT. It encodes CASSSRGTNPAGELFF.